This T cell receptor (beta chain) was captured in a study of beta chain features in type 1 diabetes. V lost 6 bases and J lost 3, with 9 bases in between. From germline, CDR1 is LNHDA and CDR2 SQIVND (reference sequence). The CDR3 is 13 residues long. Since all of the isolated RNA was reverse transcribed, expressed TCRB transcripts were what got sequenced. Clones were sequenced by immunoSEQ multiplex PCR, and TCRdb holds only the in-frame ones, with some missing. The sample includes 300,000 to 400,000 clones, roughly 8% seen only once; the top ten take more than 0.4%. Turning to this clone: This sample also contains other DNA sequences that code for the same CDR3.

The sequence derives from a woman under 30 in good health. Sequencing was carried out using central memory CD4+ T cells from blood. J is TRBJ1-5 and V is TRBV19; unclear D gene. The CDR3 DNA sequence: TGTGCCAGTAGCCCAGGACTCAATCAGCCCCAGCATTTT. Protein sequence: CASSPGLNQPQHF. Full variable domain (rest looked up from reference TRBV19 and TRBJ1-5): DGGITQSPKYLFRKEGQNVTLSCEQNLNHDAMYWYRQDPGQGLRLIYYSQIVNDFQKGDIAEGYSVSREKKESFPLTVTSAQKNPTAFYLCASSPGLNQPQHFGDGTRLSIL.